The next 20 T cell receptor beta chains were all read from a single sample in a study of graft-versus-host responses after intestinal transplantation. Antigen specificity for these receptors is unknown. The table came from immunoSEQ multiplex PCR; TCRdb's copy has only in-frame clones and leaves some out. The repertoire holds about 93,000 clones, with roughly 93% as singletons. The source material was unstimulated CD8+ T cells sorted from spleen or lymph node cells, sampled before intestinal transplant. These receptors were obtained from a human donor who received an intestinal transplant.

V usage is TRBV4-1 and J usage is TRBJ2-7; tentatively, D is TRBD2 (6 bases). The CDR3 totals 16 residues. The V end was cut by 4 bases, the J end by 4 bases, with 20 bases between. Germline values: CDR1 MGHRA, CDR2 YSYEKL. The CDR3 sequence is CASSPILAGTGYEQYF. The CDR3 DNA follows: TGCGCCAGCAGCCCCATCCTGGCGGGGACCGGGTACGAGCAGTACTTC.

V and J are TRBV19 and TRBJ2-1; 13 positions match TRBD2. Per germline, CDR1 LNHDA and CDR2 SQIVND (reference sequence). V gave up 10 bases and J gave up 7 bases; unmatched junction bases: 7. The CDR3 spans 14 residues. DNA of the CDR3: TGTGCCACAAACCCGGGACTAGCGGGAAATGAGCAGTTCTTC. Amino acids: CATNPGLAGNEQFF.

This chain links TRBV29-1 with TRBJ2-7; 7 positions agree with TRBD2. J gave up 6 bases and V 4 bases, and 9 bases lay outside the gene matches. Germline CDR1 and CDR2: SQVTM and ANQGSEA. The CDR3 runs 13 residues. The CDR3 spells CSVVAGTGGEQYF. The DNA of the CDR3 is TGCAGCGTTGTAGCAGGGACGGGGGGCGAGCAGTACTTC.

The CDR3 DNA reads as TGTGCCAGCAGCTTGGTGGGGGCCATGAACACTGAAGCTTTCTTT. It is translated as CASSLVGAMNTEAFF. This chain links TRBV5-6 with TRBJ1-1; the D gene is possibly TRBD1 (6 bases). Trimming left V 0 bases short and J 0 bases short, with 9 bases between. Germline V gene sequence: CDR1 SGHDT, CDR2 YYEEEE. CDR3 size: 15 residues.

V and J are TRBV6-5 and TRBJ1-6; a possible D gene is TRBD1 (6 bases). This CDR3 has 14 residues. Germline V gives CDR1 MNHEY, CDR2 SVGAGI. Trimming removed 6 bases from V and 8 bases from J, with 14 bases in between. As DNA, the CDR3 is TGTGCCAGCAGGCAGGGGTATTTCGATTCACCCCTCCACTTT. It yields the protein CASRQGYFDSPLHF.

The chain recombines TRBV6-5 with TRBJ2-1; 9 nucleotides agree with TRBD2. CDR1 and CDR2 (germline): MNHEY, SVGAGI. V dropped 5 bases and J dropped 9; count of bases not matched to a gene: 11. The CDR3 sequence is 15 residues long. The CDR3 is CASSHPEAGGSEQFF. The CDR3 bases are TGTGCCAGCAGTCACCCCGAAGCGGGGGGAAGTGAGCAGTTCTTC.

The gene calls are TRBV30 and TRBJ1-1; 10 bases match TRBD1. The CDR3 runs to 15 residues. Germline V CDR1 and CDR2: GTSNPN, SVGIG (reference sequence). V trimming: 0 bases; J trimming: 7 bases; junction bases outside the gene matches: 8. CDR3 in DNA: TGTGCCTGGAGTGTTCCACCGGGACAGGGGAATGAAGCTTTCTTT. Residues: CAWSVPPGQGNEAFF. Filled out from reference TRBV30 and TRBJ1-1, the complete variable domain reads SQTIHQWPATLVQPVGSPLSLECTVEGTSNPNLYWYRQAAGRGLQLLFYSVGIGQISSEVPQNLSASRPQDRQFILSSKKLLLSDSGFYLCAWSVPPGQGNEAFFGQGTRLTVV.

About this clone: One junction end disagrees with the germline gene, perhaps due to a read error. The V call is TRBV13, the J call TRBJ2-4; weak D call: TRBD2 (7 bases). The CDR3 contains 15 residues. CDR1 PRHDT and CDR2 FYEKMQ come from the germline V gene (reference sequence). Written as DNA, the CDR3 is TGTGCCAGCAGCCTAGGGGGGGAGGGGAAAAACATTCAGTACTTC. Its protein is CASSLGGEGKNIQYF.

V gene TRBV7-9 combines with J gene TRBJ2-2, with D possibly being TRBD2 (6 bases). The CDR3 extends over 15 amino acids. Trimming shortened V by 7 bases and J by 4 bases, and 16 bases separated the two germline ends. Germline V gives CDR1 SEHNR, CDR2 FQNEAQ (reference sequence). This CDR3 is CASTGVTTLTGELFF. The CDR3 DNA follows: TGTGCCAGCACGGGGGTTACGACCCTCACCGGGGAGCTGTTTTTT.

The rearrangement uses TRBV7-2 and TRBJ1-2, with TRBD1 identical over 7 bases. Germline values: CDR1 SGHTA, CDR2 FQGNSA. CDR3 length: 16 amino acids. Trimming cost V 3 bases and J 8 bases; bases outside gene matches: 15. In nucleotides, the CDR3 is TGTGCCAGCAGCTTTGGGGTCGCCAGGGGGTCGGGGGGCTACACCTTC. Translating gives CASSFGVARGSGGYTF.

The sample holds a few counts of this clone. The genes are TRBV19 and TRBJ1-4; TRBD1 might be the D (5 bases). In germline, CDR1 is LNHDA, CDR2 SQIVND (reference sequence). Trimming took 1 base from V and 7 from J, leaving 13 bases between them. The CDR3 is 15 amino acids. The DNA of the CDR3 is TGTGCCAGTAGTATAGTTGGGGGGAGTCGTGAAAAACTGTTTTTT. This translates into CASSIVGGSREKLFF.

The genes are TRBV6-1 and TRBJ1-5, with 10 bases identical to TRBD1. V lost 3 bases, J lost 4 bases, and 3 bases stayed unmatched. The CDR3 has 15 residues. Germline CDR1 MNHNS, CDR2 SASEGT. The CDR3 protein is CASSEWGQGNQPQHF. The CDR3 nucleotides are TGTGCCAGCAGTGAGTGGGGACAGGGGAATCAGCCCCAGCATTTT.

The chain uses TRBV19 and TRBJ2-1; 12 bases are shared with TRBD2. Trimming cost V 6 bases and J 7 bases; bases outside gene matches: 7. Germline CDR1 and CDR2: LNHDA and SQIVND (reference sequence). This CDR3 has 15 residues. The CDR3 sequence: CASSLTSGRYNEQFF. CDR3 in DNA: TGTGCCAGTAGCTTAACTAGCGGGAGGTATAATGAGCAGTTCTTC.

The J gene is TRBJ2-5, the V gene TRBV11-3; a possible D gene is TRBD1 (5 bases). Per the germline V gene, CDR1 is SGHNT and CDR2 is YENEEA. V was cut by 2 bases and J by 3 bases, with 13 bases left in between. CDR3 length equals 15 residues. Here the CDR3 DNA reads TGTGCCAGCAGCTTAAGGTTGGCAGGGAAAGAGACCCAGTACTTC. It specifies CASSLRLAGKETQYF.

The chain couples TRBV9 to TRBJ2-5; 7 nucleotides match TRBD1. V dropped 4 bases and J dropped 5; count of bases not matched to a gene: 8. The CDR3 sequence is 14 residues long. Germline lookup yields CDR1 SGDLS and CDR2 YYNGEE. CDR3 DNA: TGTGCCAGCAGCCCGAAGACAGGGTTGGAGACCCAGTACTTC. It is translated as CASSPKTGLETQYF.

The chain is built from TRBV28 and TRBJ2-7, with TRBD1 as a possible D gene (5 bases). This CDR3 has 13 amino acids. Trimming shortened V by 3 bases and J by 1 base, and 7 bases separated the two germline ends. CDR1 is MDHEN, CDR2 SYDVKM, per germline. CDR3 in amino acids: CASSLTVSYEQYF. The CDR3, as DNA: TGTGCCAGCAGTTTGACAGTTTCCTACGAGCAGTACTTC.

The chain is built from TRBV19 and TRBJ1-1; D is possibly TRBD1 (5 bases). CDR3 length: 14 residues. V was cut by 3 bases and J by 4 bases, with 12 bases left in between. Germline V CDR1 and CDR2: LNHDA, SQIVND (reference sequence). CDR3 nucleotide sequence: TGTGCCAGTAGTATGCCAGGGCCGCTCACTGAAGCTTTCTTT. Translated, it gives CASSMPGPLTEAFF.

The chain joins TRBV27 to TRBJ2-1, with 10 bases aligning to TRBD2. Per germline, CDR1 MNHEY and CDR2 SMNVEV (reference sequence). CDR3 length equals 16 residues. Trimming removed 2 bases from V and 8 bases from J; junction bases left unmatched: 9. In DNA form, the CDR3 reads TGTGCCAGCAGTTTAGGACTAGCGGACCGCCGGGATGAGCAGTTCTTC. It codes for CASSLGLADRRDEQFF.

The V and J genes are TRBV28 and TRBJ1-1, with unresolved D. With 3 bases removed from V and 4 bases from J, the gap between germline ends came to 9 bases. This CDR3 has 13 amino acids. CDR1 MDHEN and CDR2 SYDVKM come from the germline V gene. The CDR3 sequence: CASSLGESTEAFF. DNA for the CDR3: TGTGCCAGCAGTTTGGGAGAATCCACTGAAGCTTTCTTT.

This rearrangement joins TRBV5-1 to TRBJ2-7; 11 bases align to TRBD1. V trimming: 4 bases; J trimming: 7 bases; junction bases outside the gene matches: 10. Germline CDR1 reads SGHRS; CDR2 reads YFSETQ. The CDR3 totals 15 residues. Here the CDR3 reads CASSVLPGQGGEQYF. CDR3 DNA: TGCGCCAGCAGCGTATTACCGGGACAGGGGGGAGAGCAGTACTTC.